The 15 T cell receptor beta chains presented below share a single source sample, sequenced in a study of T cells after somatic rescue of genetic block. Produced via immunoSEQ multiplex PCR; TCRdb's table is partial and in-frame only. This table holds tens of thousands of clones, approximately 90% found once. Material: peripheral blood mononuclear cells (PBMCs). The source of these receptors is a woman aged 18-29 years.

This chain's CDR3 is CASSRPVGDGGYTF. The CDR3 DNA is TGTGCCAGCAGTCGACCGGTGGGGGACGGTGGCTACACCTTC. The chain couples TRBV6-5 to TRBJ1-2; D is perhaps TRBD1 (5 bases). CDR3 length: 14 amino acids. Trimming stripped 5 bases from V and 7 bases from J, with 17 bases between. Germline values: CDR1 MNHEY, CDR2 SVGAGI.

The J gene is TRBJ1-5, the V gene TRBV30; D gene uncertain. The ends were cut back, 1 base at V and 3 bases at J, with 19 bases in the middle. The CDR3 extends over 17 amino acids. CDR1 is GTSNPN and CDR2 is SVGIG in the germline V gene (reference sequence). The CDR3 nucleotides read TGTGCCTGGAGTGCTAACCTTGGTCGGGGATACAATCAGCCCCAGCATTTT. Its protein is CAWSANLGRGYNQPQHF.

This chain connects TRBV9 to TRBJ2-5; 15 bases are shared with TRBD2. The ends lost 2 bases at V and 5 bases at J; junction bases unmatched: 1. Germline CDR1 SGDLS, CDR2 YYNGEE. CDR3 size: 15 residues. CDR3 residues: CASSVGLAGGETQYF. In nucleotides, the CDR3 is TGTGCCAGCAGCGTGGGACTAGCGGGAGGCGAGACCCAGTACTTC.

The chain carries TRBV15 and TRBJ1-4; no clear D gene. The CDR3 runs to 12 residues. Per the germline V gene, CDR1 is LNHNV and CDR2 is YYDKDF (reference sequence). The V end was cut by 6 bases, the J end by 8 bases, with 10 bases between. CDR3 DNA sequence: TGTGCCACCAGATCTCCTAGGGAAAAACTGTTTTTT. The encoded protein is CATRSPREKLFF. Based on the CDR3 plus reference TRBV15 and TRBJ1-4, the full variable domain is DAMVIQNPRYQVTQFGKPVTLSCSQTLNHNVMYWYQQKSSQAPKLLFHYYDKDFNNEADTPDNFQSRRPNTSFCFLDIRSPGLGDTAMYLCATRSPREKLFFGSGTQLSVL.

V gene TRBV7-9 combines with J gene TRBJ2-3; 9 bases are a match to TRBD2. CDR3 size: 14 residues. V was clipped by 3 bases and J by 5 bases; unmatched bases: 3. The germline gives CDR1 SEHNR, CDR2 FQNEAQ (reference sequence). The CDR3 DNA reads TGTGCCAGCAGCTTTAGCGGGAGAATAGATACGCAGTATTTT. Residues: CASSFSGRIDTQYF.

The chain is built from TRBV14 and TRBJ2-3; weak D call: TRBD2 (7 bases). Trimming took 4 bases from V and 1 from J, leaving 15 bases between them. The CDR3 totals 16 residues. From germline, CDR1 is SGHDN and CDR2 FVKESK. This CDR3 reads CASSRRGGAGTDTQYF. DNA of the CDR3: TGTGCCAGCAGCCGACGTGGGGGGGCGGGCACAGATACGCAGTATTTT.

The V and J genes are TRBV19 and TRBJ1-5; 9 bases line up with TRBD1. The CDR3 spans 15 residues. Germline assignment: CDR1 LNHDA and CDR2 SQIVND (reference sequence). V dropped 6 bases and J dropped 4; count of bases not matched to a gene: 7. The CDR3 here is CASRPPGQGNQPQHF. DNA of the CDR3: TGTGCCAGTAGGCCTCCGGGACAGGGAAATCAGCCCCAGCATTTT.

The gene calls are TRBV29-1 and TRBJ1-4, with 9 bases identical to TRBD1. V lost 2 bases to trimming and J lost 6 bases; unmatched junction nucleotides: 10. The CDR3 runs 16 residues. Germline V gene sequence: CDR1 SQVTM, CDR2 ANQGSEA. The CDR3, as DNA: TGCAGCGTTGAACGTTTCAGGACAGGGGCTCATGAAAAACTGTTTTTT. Its protein product is CSVERFRTGAHEKLFF.

The V and J genes are TRBV7-9 and TRBJ2-1; perhaps TRBD1 as D (6 bases). V was pared by 7 bases and J by 0 bases, with 19 bases between. This CDR3 has 17 amino acids. The germline V gene has CDR1 SEHNR and CDR2 FQNEAQ (reference sequence). The chain's CDR3 is CASTPFPAGASYNEQFF. The CDR3 DNA sequence: TGTGCCAGCACCCCATTCCCTGCAGGGGCCTCCTACAATGAGCAGTTCTTC.

The chain carries TRBV7-6 and TRBJ2-7; the match to TRBD2 covers 12 bases. The junction had 9 bases not matched to a gene; V was cut back by 4 bases and J by 5 bases. Germline CDR1 reads SGHVS; CDR2 reads FNYEAQ. The CDR3 is made up of 16 amino acids. The DNA of the CDR3 is TGTGCCAGCAGCTCAGCACGGACTAGCGGGATCAACGAGCAGTACTTC. This encodes CASSSARTSGINEQYF.

The CDR3 loop is CASSSLGGPGLTDTQYF. The CDR3, as DNA: TGTGCCAGCAGCTCCCTTGGCGGGCCAGGCCTCACAGATACGCAGTATTTT. This chain connects TRBV7-3 to TRBJ2-3; D is possibly TRBD2 (5 bases). This CDR3 has 17 residues. V lost 4 bases, J lost 2 bases, and 19 bases lay in between. Germline V gene data show CDR1 as SGHTA and CDR2 as FQGTGA.

This chain joins TRBV19 and TRBJ1-1; maybe TRBD1 (6 bases). With 6 bases removed from V and 0 bases from J, the gap between germline ends came to 17 bases. The germline V gene encodes CDR1 LNHDA and CDR2 SQIVND (reference sequence). The length of the CDR3 is 16 residues. The CDR3 protein is CASSEQGTVVNTEAFF. As DNA, the CDR3 is TGTGCCAGTAGCGAACAGGGTACCGTGGTGAACACTGAAGCTTTCTTT.

The chain employs TRBV11-1 and TRBJ2-5; the D gene is possibly TRBD2 (6 bases). Between the trimmed V and J ends, which lost 7 bases and 11 bases, there was a span of 17 bases. Germline CDR1 SGHAT, CDR2 FQDESV (reference sequence). CDR3 length: 12 amino acids. The CDR3 DNA sequence: TGTGCCAGCACCAGTGGGGGGTTGGAGCAGTACTTC. Translation gives CASTSGGLEQYF.

The gene calls are TRBV11-3 and TRBJ2-2; no reliable D call. Germline assignment: CDR1 SGHNT and CDR2 YENEEA. Trimming removed 8 bases at V and 5 bases at J, with 9 bases between. The CDR3 spans 12 residues. CDR3 residues: CASGLGTGELFF. The CDR3 bases are TGTGCCAGCGGCCTGGGGACCGGGGAGCTGTTTTTT.

The chain recombines TRBV6-4 with TRBJ2-1; D might be TRBD2 (5 bases). The germline gives CDR1 MRHNA, CDR2 SNTAGT. CDR3 size: 15 residues. V dropped 5 bases and J dropped 1 base, with 12 bases sitting between them. The CDR3 DNA reads TGTGCCAGCAGTCTTCTAGCTGGATCCTACAATGAGCAGTTCTTC. As protein: CASSLLAGSYNEQFF.